Listed below are T cell receptor beta chains from one sample, sequenced in a study of T cell repertoires and leukemia-associated antigens. TCRdb used MiXCR to reprocess the 5' RACE reads, holding one entry per CDR3 protein. The sample lists roughly 10,000 distinct CDR3 sequences, approximately 39% seen once, with 25% to 30% in the top ten. These TCRs' antigens remain unknown. The sequenced sample consisted of CD3+ T cells sorted from blood and cultured. The source of these receptors is a female donor in good health. Both conserved end residues are part of each CDR3. D genes are given only for firm matches. Rows may omit the clone size; those that give it use once, few, many or a size class.

CDR3 DNA: TGTGCCAGCAGTTTCAGAAGAGGGGAAAAGGTCGGCGAGCAGTACTTC
CDR3 protein: CASSFRRGEKVGEQYF
CDR3 length: 16
V gene: TRBV12-3/TRBV12-4
D gene: NA
clone size: many
J gene: TRBJ2-7

CDR3 DNA: TGTGCCAGCAGCACTAAAGGGGGGGAATACAATGAGCAGTTCTTC
CDR3 protein: CASSTKGGEYNEQFF
CDR3 length: 15
V gene: TRBV27
D gene: NA
clone size: NA
J gene: TRBJ2-1

CDR3 DNA: TGTGCCAGCTCACCACTTAAAGGGACTAGCGGGCTCCTCGATACGCAGTATTTT
CDR3 protein: CASSPLKGTSGLLDTQYF
CDR3 length: 18
V gene: TRBV18
D gene: TRBD2
clone size: many
J gene: TRBJ2-3

CDR3 DNA: TGCAGTGCAGCGGGAAGTATAGATACGCAGTATTTT
CDR3 protein: CSAAGSIDTQYF
CDR3 length: 12
V gene: TRBV20-1
D gene: TRBD2
clone size: medium-sized
J gene: TRBJ2-3

CDR3 DNA: TGCGCTTATAAAAGGGCTAGCGGGAGTGCCAATGAGCAGTTCTTC
CDR3 protein: CAYKRASGSANEQFF
CDR3 length: 15
V gene: TRBV2
D gene: TRBD2
clone size: many
J gene: TRBJ2-1

CDR3 DNA: TGTGCCAGCAGTCAGGGACTGGAGAACTATGGCTACACCTTC
CDR3 protein: CASSQGLENYGYTF
CDR3 length: 14
V gene: TRBV12-3/TRBV12-4
D gene: NA
clone size: few
J gene: TRBJ1-2

CDR3 DNA: TGTGCAAGCAGTTTACCCCAGGACAGGGGTTATCTGCCCCAGCATTTT
CDR3 protein: CASSLPQDRGYLPQHF
CDR3 length: 16
V gene: TRBV27
D gene: TRBD1
clone size: NA
J gene: TRBJ1-5

CDR3 DNA: TGCACCAGCAGCAACCGGGCCCCGAACACTGAAGCTTTCTTT
CDR3 protein: CTSSNRAPNTEAFF
CDR3 length: 14
V gene: TRBV4-1
D gene: NA
clone size: NA
J gene: TRBJ1-1

CDR3 DNA: TGCAGCGTTGAGATTACTACTAGCCTCTCCTACAATGAGCAGTTCTTC
CDR3 protein: CSVEITTSLSYNEQFF
CDR3 length: 16
V gene: TRBV29-1
D gene: NA
clone size: many
J gene: TRBJ2-1

CDR3 DNA: TGCGCCAGCAGCTCGGGTCAGTACCAAGAGACCCAGTACTTC
CDR3 protein: CASSSGQYQETQYF
CDR3 length: 14
V gene: TRBV5-1
D gene: NA
clone size: NA
J gene: TRBJ2-5

CDR3 DNA: TGCGCCAGCAGCTGGGACAGCAGCTCCTACGAGCAGTACTTC
CDR3 protein: CASSWDSSSYEQYF
CDR3 length: 14
V gene: TRBV5-1
D gene: TRBD1
clone size: NA
J gene: TRBJ2-7

CDR3 DNA: TGTGCCAGCACCTCTAGCGGGAGATTTAAACATGAGCAGTTCTTC
CDR3 protein: CASTSSGRFKHEQFF
CDR3 length: 15
V gene: TRBV12-3/TRBV12-4
D gene: TRBD2
clone size: NA
J gene: TRBJ2-1

CDR3 DNA: TGTGCCAGCAGCCAAGAAGGGGCGAGGACCGGGGAGCTGTTTTTT
CDR3 protein: CASSQEGARTGELFF
CDR3 length: 15
V gene: TRBV4-2
D gene: NA
clone size: many
J gene: TRBJ2-2

CDR3 DNA: TGCGCCAGCAGCTCGGTTGCGGTTAATTCACCCCTCCACTTT
CDR3 protein: CASSSVAVNSPLHF
CDR3 length: 14
V gene: TRBV5-1
D gene: NA
clone size: large
J gene: TRBJ1-6

CDR3 DNA: TGCAGTGCTAGAGTACGGGAGAATGAGCAGTTCTTC
CDR3 protein: CSARVRENEQFF
CDR3 length: 12
V gene: TRBV20-1
D gene: NA
clone size: NA
J gene: TRBJ2-1

CDR3 DNA: TGTGCCAGCAGTGACAGACAAGAGACCCAGTACTTC
CDR3 protein: CASSDRQETQYF
CDR3 length: 12
V gene: TRBV2
D gene: NA
clone size: NA
J gene: TRBJ2-5

CDR3 DNA: TGTGCCAGCAGTTTAACCGGGACATATCCTTACAATGAGCAGTTCTTC
CDR3 protein: CASSLTGTYPYNEQFF
CDR3 length: 16
V gene: TRBV28
D gene: NA
clone size: many
J gene: TRBJ2-1

CDR3 DNA: TGCGTCAGCAGCCAAGACAGGGGCCCCTACAATGAGCAGTTCTTC
CDR3 protein: CVSSQDRGPYNEQFF
CDR3 length: 15
V gene: TRBV4-1
D gene: TRBD1
clone size: once
J gene: TRBJ2-1

CDR3 DNA: TGTGCCAGCTCACTCCTAGGCCGACAGCTCCAGCATTTT
CDR3 protein: CASSLLGRQLQHF
CDR3 length: 13
V gene: TRBV18
D gene: NA
clone size: NA
J gene: TRBJ1-5

CDR3 DNA: TGTGCCAGCAGCCAAGAAGGGGGTGGACTGTTTTTT
CDR3 protein: CASSQEGGGLFF
CDR3 length: 12
V gene: TRBV4-2
D gene: NA
clone size: medium-sized
J gene: TRBJ1-4

CDR3 DNA: TGTGCCAGCAGCTTAGCCTGGGGGGGGGCGGACCAAGAGACCCAGTACTTC
CDR3 protein: CASSLAWGGADQETQYF
CDR3 length: 17
V gene: TRBV7-9
D gene: NA
clone size: many
J gene: TRBJ2-5

CDR3 DNA: TGCGCCAGCAGCCAAGGAGGGGCCCTAGGGCGGGAGGGCCGGGACACCGGGGAGCTGTTTTTT
CDR3 protein: CASSQGGALGREGRDTGELFF
CDR3 length: 21
V gene: TRBV4-3
D gene: TRBD2
clone size: many
J gene: TRBJ2-2

CDR3 DNA: TGTGCCAGCAGCGCCTTCAGGGGGCGCGGCTACGAGCAGTACTTC
CDR3 protein: CASSAFRGRGYEQYF
CDR3 length: 15
V gene: TRBV7-8
D gene: TRBD1
clone size: many
J gene: TRBJ2-7

CDR3 DNA: TGTGCCACCAGTAGCCTACGGGAGGGCTATGGCACAGATACGCAGTATTTT
CDR3 protein: CATSSLREGYGTDTQYF
CDR3 length: 17
V gene: TRBV24-1
D gene: TRBD2
clone size: NA
J gene: TRBJ2-3

CDR3 DNA: TGTGCCAGCAGTCAGCGGGGAACCTACAATGAGCAGTTCTTC
CDR3 protein: CASSQRGTYNEQFF
CDR3 length: 14
V gene: TRBV6-1
D gene: TRBD2
clone size: NA
J gene: TRBJ2-1

CDR3 DNA: TGCGCCAGCAGCTCCGGGGGGGGGTACAATGAGCAGTTCTTC
CDR3 protein: CASSSGGGYNEQFF
CDR3 length: 14
V gene: TRBV5-4
D gene: TRBD2
clone size: NA
J gene: TRBJ2-1

CDR3 DNA: TGCGCCAGCAGCCATGGACTAGCGGGAACCTACAATGAGCAGTTCTTC
CDR3 protein: CASSHGLAGTYNEQFF
CDR3 length: 16
V gene: TRBV4-3
D gene: TRBD2
clone size: NA
J gene: TRBJ2-1

CDR3 DNA: TGCAGTGCTCGCCCCCACCTCGGGACAGGGGAAGGTGGCTACACCTTC
CDR3 protein: CSARPHLGTGEGGYTF
CDR3 length: 16
V gene: TRBV20-1
D gene: TRBD1
clone size: medium-sized
J gene: TRBJ1-2

CDR3 DNA: TGTGCCAGCAGTCCAACTAGCGACCAAGAGACCCAGTACTTC
CDR3 protein: CASSPTSDQETQYF
CDR3 length: 14
V gene: TRBV27
D gene: TRBD2
clone size: many
J gene: TRBJ2-5

CDR3 DNA: TGCAGTGCTAGGGCGCTCACTAGTCCGAGGGGTGAGCAGTACTTC
CDR3 protein: CSARALTSPRGEQYF
CDR3 length: 15
V gene: TRBV20-1
D gene: NA
clone size: few
J gene: TRBJ2-7

CDR3 DNA: TGTGCCAGCAGTTACGGGACAGGGTGGACCTCCGGGGAGCTGTTTTTT
CDR3 protein: CASSYGTGWTSGELFF
CDR3 length: 16
V gene: TRBV6-5
D gene: TRBD1
clone size: NA
J gene: TRBJ2-2

CDR3 DNA: TGCAGCGTTGAAGATGGGACCTACGAGCAGTACTTC
CDR3 protein: CSVEDGTYEQYF
CDR3 length: 12
V gene: TRBV29-1
D gene: NA
clone size: many
J gene: TRBJ2-7

CDR3 DNA: TGCGCCAGCAGTTGGACAGGTGGGGACACTGAAGCTTTCTTT
CDR3 protein: CASSWTGGDTEAFF
CDR3 length: 14
V gene: TRBV5-1
D gene: TRBD1
clone size: NA
J gene: TRBJ1-1

CDR3 DNA: TGTGCCAGTGGACCCTTATGGTCTAGCACAGATACGCAGTATTTT
CDR3 protein: CASGPLWSSTDTQYF
CDR3 length: 15
V gene: TRBV19
D gene: NA
clone size: few
J gene: TRBJ2-3

CDR3 DNA: TGCGCCAGCAGCCAAACTAGCGGGAGGATCAACGAGCAGTACTTC
CDR3 protein: CASSQTSGRINEQYF
CDR3 length: 15
V gene: TRBV10-2
D gene: TRBD2
clone size: few
J gene: TRBJ2-7

CDR3 DNA: TGTGCCAGCACCCAGGGGGTGGACTACAATGAGCAGTTCTTC
CDR3 protein: CASTQGVDYNEQFF
CDR3 length: 14
V gene: TRBV6-2/TRBV6-3
D gene: TRBD1
clone size: NA
J gene: TRBJ2-1

CDR3 DNA: TGTGCCAGCAGTGGAGGCCTCCAACATGGCTACACCTTC
CDR3 protein: CASSGGLQHGYTF
CDR3 length: 13
V gene: TRBV27
D gene: NA
clone size: NA
J gene: TRBJ1-2

CDR3 DNA: TGCAGTGCTAGGACGGGACAGGGAAGAGAAAAACTGTTTTTT
CDR3 protein: CSARTGQGREKLFF
CDR3 length: 14
V gene: TRBV20-1
D gene: TRBD1
clone size: NA
J gene: TRBJ1-4

CDR3 DNA: TGTGCCAGCAGGGTAGTGGGGGTCGGTACGCAGTATTTT
CDR3 protein: CASRVVGVGTQYF
CDR3 length: 13
V gene: TRBV7-2
D gene: NA
clone size: medium-sized
J gene: TRBJ2-3

CDR3 DNA: TGTGCCACCAGCAGAGATCAGGAGACCCAGTACTTC
CDR3 protein: CATSRDQETQYF
CDR3 length: 12
V gene: TRBV15
D gene: NA
clone size: medium-sized
J gene: TRBJ2-5